This T cell receptor beta chain was sequenced for a study of regulatory T cells in long-lasting Graves disease. Extracted RNA from PBMCs served as the source of the TCR library. The CDR3 length is 15 residues. Trimming shortened V by 0 bases and J by 4 bases, and 12 bases separated the two germline ends. Each CDR3 protein is one row after TCRdb ran MiXCR on the reads. The table has about 870 distinct CDR3 sequences, about 58% seen once; the top ten hold about 13%. The clonotype comes from a female donor with Graves disease. The chain employs TRBV23-1 and TRBJ1-2; D may be TRBD1 (5 bases). TRBV23-1 is placed among ORFs of uncertain function. The specimen comprised peripheral blood mononuclear cells (PBMCs), sampled with antithyroid drug treatment, in newly diagnosed or persistent Graves disease (not recorded which). The CDR3 region is CASSQSKQGGYGYTF. In DNA, the CDR3 is TGCGCCAGCAGTCAATCAAAGCAGGGAGGCTATGGCTACACCTTC.